This T cell receptor (beta chain) was obtained from a study of T cells after yellow fever vaccination. This clonotype came up a few times. The V and J ends lost 2 bases and 0 bases respectively, with 10 bases between them. This CDR3 spans 15 amino acids. Each CDR3 protein is one row after TCRdb ran MiXCR on the 5' RACE reads. This table holds around 250,000 distinct CDR3 sequences, around 4.9% found once. The source is a man aged 18 to 29 who received the YFV17D yellow fever vaccine. The sequencing used CD4+ T cells sorted from PBMCs, collected on the day of the yellow fever booster vaccination. V and J are TRBV12-3 or TRBV12-4 and TRBJ1-1, with no clear D. The DNA for the CDR3 is TGTGCCAGCAGTTTATATTGGGGAATGAACACTGAAGCTTTCTTT. Residues: CASSLYWGMNTEAFF.